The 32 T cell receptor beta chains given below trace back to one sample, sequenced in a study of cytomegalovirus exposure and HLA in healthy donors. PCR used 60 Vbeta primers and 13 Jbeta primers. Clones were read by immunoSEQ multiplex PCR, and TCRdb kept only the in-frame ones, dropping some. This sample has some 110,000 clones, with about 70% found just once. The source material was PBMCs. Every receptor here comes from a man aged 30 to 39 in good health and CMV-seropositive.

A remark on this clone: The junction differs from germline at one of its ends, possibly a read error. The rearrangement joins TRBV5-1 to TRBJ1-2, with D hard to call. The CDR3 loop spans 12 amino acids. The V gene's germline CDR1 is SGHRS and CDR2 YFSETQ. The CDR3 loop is CASSLGDYGYPF. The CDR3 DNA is TGCGCCAGCAGCTTGGGAGACTATGGCTACCCCTTC.

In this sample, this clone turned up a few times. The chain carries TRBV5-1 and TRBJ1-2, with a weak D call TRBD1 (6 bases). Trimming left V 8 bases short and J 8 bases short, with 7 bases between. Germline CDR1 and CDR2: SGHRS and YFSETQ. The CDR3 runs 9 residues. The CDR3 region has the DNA TGCGCCAGGGGGACAGGCTACACCTTC. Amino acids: CARGTGYTF.

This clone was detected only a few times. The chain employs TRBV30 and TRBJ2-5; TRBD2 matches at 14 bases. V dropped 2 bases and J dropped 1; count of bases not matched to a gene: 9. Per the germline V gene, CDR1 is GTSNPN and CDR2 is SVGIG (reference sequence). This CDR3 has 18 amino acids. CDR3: CAWSRFAGTSGGQETQYF. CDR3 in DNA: TGTGCCTGGAGTCGATTCGCCGGGACTAGCGGGGGCCAAGAGACCCAGTACTTC.

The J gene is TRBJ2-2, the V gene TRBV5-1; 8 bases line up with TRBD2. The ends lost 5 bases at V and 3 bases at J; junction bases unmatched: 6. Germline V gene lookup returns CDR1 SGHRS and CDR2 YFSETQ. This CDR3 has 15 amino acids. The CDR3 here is CASSVTRGDTGELFF. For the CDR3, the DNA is TGCGCCAGCAGTGTTACGCGGGGGGACACCGGGGAGCTGTTTTTT. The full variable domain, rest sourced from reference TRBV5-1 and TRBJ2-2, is KAGVTQTPRYLIKTRGQQVTLSCSPISGHRSVSWYQQTPGQGLQFLFEYFSETQRNKGNFPGRFSGRQFSNSRSEMNVSTLELGDSALYLCASSVTRGDTGELFFGEGSRLTVL.

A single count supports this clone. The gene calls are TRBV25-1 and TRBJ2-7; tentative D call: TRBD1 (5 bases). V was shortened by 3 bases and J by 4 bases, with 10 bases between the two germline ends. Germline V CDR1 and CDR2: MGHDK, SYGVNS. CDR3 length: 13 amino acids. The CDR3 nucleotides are TGTGCCAGCAGTGACTATAGGGGTTACGAGCAGTACTTC. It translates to CASSDYRGYEQYF.

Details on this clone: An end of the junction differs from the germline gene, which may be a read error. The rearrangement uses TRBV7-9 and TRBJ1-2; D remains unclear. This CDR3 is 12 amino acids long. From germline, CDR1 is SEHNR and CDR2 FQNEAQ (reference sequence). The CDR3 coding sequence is TGTTCCAGCAGCAACGACGAGAGGGGCTACACCTTC. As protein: CSSSNDERGYTF. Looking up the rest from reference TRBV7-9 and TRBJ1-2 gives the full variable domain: DTGVSQNPRHKITKRGQNVTFRCDPISEHNRLYWYRQTLGQGPEFLTYFQNEAQLEKSRLLSDRFSAERPKGSFSTLEIQRTEQGDSAMYLCSSSNDERGYTFGSGTRLTVV.

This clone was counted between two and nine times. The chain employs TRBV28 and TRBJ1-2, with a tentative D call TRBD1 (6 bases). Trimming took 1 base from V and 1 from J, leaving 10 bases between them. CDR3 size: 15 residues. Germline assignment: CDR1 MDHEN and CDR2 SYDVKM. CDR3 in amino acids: CASSLYQQGNYGYTF. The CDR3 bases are TGTGCCAGCAGTTTATACCAACAGGGTAACTATGGCTACACCTTC.

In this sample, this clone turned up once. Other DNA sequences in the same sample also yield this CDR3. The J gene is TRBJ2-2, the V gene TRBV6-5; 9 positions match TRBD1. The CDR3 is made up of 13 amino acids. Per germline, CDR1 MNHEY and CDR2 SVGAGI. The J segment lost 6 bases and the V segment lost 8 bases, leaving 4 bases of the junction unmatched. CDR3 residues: CASWDRAAGELFF. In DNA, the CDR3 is TGTGCCAGCTGGGACAGGGCCGCCGGGGAGCTGTTTTTT.

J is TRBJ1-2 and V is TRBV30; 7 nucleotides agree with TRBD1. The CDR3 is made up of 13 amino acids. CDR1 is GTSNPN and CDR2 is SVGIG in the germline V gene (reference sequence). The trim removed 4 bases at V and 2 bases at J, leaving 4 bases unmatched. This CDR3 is CAWTPGQNYGYTF. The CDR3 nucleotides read TGTGCCTGGACCCCGGGACAGAACTATGGCTACACCTTC.

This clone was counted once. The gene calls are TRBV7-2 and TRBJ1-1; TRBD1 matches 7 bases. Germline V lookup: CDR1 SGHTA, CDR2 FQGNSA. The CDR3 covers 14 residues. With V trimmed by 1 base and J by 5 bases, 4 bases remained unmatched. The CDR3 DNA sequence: TGTGCCAGCAGCTTAGACAGGGGAGGAACTGAAGCTTTCTTT. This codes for CASSLDRGGTEAFF.

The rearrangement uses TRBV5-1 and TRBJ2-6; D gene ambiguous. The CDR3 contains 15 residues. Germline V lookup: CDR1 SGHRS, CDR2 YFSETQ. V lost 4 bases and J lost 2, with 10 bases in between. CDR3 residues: CASSERVAGANVLTF. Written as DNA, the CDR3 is TGCGCCAGCAGCGAACGGGTAGCTGGGGCCAACGTCCTGACTTTC.

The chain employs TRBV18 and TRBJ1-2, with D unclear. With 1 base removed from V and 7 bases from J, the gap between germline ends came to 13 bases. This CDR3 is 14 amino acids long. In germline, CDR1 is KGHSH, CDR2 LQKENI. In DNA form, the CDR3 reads TGTGCCAGCTCACCACTGGGCCAGCCGCCTGGCTACACCTTC. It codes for CASSPLGQPPGYTF. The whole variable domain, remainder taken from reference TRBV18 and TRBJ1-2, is NAGVMQNPRHLVRRRGQEARLRCSPMKGHSHVYWYRQLPEEGLKFMVYLQKENIIDESGMPKERFSAEFPKEGPSILRIQQVVRGDSAAYFCASSPLGQPPGYTFGSGTRLTVV.

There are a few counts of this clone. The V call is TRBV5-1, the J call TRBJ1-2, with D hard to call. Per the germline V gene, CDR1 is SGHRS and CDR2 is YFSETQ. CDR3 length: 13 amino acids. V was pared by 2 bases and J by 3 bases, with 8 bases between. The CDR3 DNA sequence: TGCGCCAGCAGCTTCGGCGGGGACTATGGCTACACCTTC. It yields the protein CASSFGGDYGYTF.

CDR3 DNA sequence: TGTGCCAGCAGCTTAACCCACGTGCCGGGACAGGGGACTACAGCTGAGCAGTTCTTC. It translates to CASSLTHVPGQGTTAEQFF. V is TRBV11-2 and J is TRBJ2-1; the match to TRBD1 covers 10 bases. Germline assignment: CDR1 SGHAT and CDR2 FQNNGV. V trimming: 2 bases; J trimming: 9 bases; junction bases outside the gene matches: 19. This CDR3 has 19 residues. The full variable domain, its missing parts supplied by reference TRBV11-2 and TRBJ2-1, is EAGVAQSPRYKIIEKRQSVAFWCNPISGHATLYWYQQILGQGPKLLIQFQNNGVVDDSQLPKDRFSAERLKGVDSTLKIQPAKLEDSAVYLCASSLTHVPGQGTTAEQFFGPGTRLTVL.

CDR3 in DNA: TGTGCCAGCAGCCCAGGACAGGGGGCTTACGAGCAGTACTTC. It is translated as CASSPGQGAYEQYF. This rearrangement joins TRBV7-6 to TRBJ2-7, with 11 bases lining up with TRBD1. J gave up 4 bases and V 5 bases, and 4 bases lay outside the gene matches. The CDR3 runs to 14 residues. Per the germline V gene, CDR1 is SGHVS and CDR2 is FNYEAQ.

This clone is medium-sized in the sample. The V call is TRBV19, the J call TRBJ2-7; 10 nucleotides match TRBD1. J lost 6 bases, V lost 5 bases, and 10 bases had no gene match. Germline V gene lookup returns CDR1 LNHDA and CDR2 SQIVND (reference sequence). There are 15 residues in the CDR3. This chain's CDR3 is CASSGGQGPGGEQYF. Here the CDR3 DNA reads TGTGCCAGTAGTGGGGGACAGGGGCCGGGGGGCGAGCAGTACTTC.

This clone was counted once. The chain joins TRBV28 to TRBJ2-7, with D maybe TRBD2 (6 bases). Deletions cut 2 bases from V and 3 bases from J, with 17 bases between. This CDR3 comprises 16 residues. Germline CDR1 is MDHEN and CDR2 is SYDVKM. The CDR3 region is CASSLSPGTGDYEQYF. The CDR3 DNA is TGTGCCAGCAGTTTAAGCCCCGGGACGGGAGACTACGAGCAGTACTTC.

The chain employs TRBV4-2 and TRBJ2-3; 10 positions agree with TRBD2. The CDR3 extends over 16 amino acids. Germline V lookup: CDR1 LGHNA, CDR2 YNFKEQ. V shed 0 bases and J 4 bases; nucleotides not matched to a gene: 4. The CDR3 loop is CASSQETSGVSDTQYF. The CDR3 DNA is TGTGCCAGCAGCCAAGAAACTAGCGGGGTGTCAGATACGCAGTATTTT.

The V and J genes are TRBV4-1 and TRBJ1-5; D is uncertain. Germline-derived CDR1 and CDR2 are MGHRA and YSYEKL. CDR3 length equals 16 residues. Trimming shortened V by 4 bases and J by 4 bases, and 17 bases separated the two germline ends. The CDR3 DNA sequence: TGCGCCAGCAGCCTGCGAGCAGCGGGCGGGAATCAGCCCCAGCATTTT. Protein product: CASSLRAAGGNQPQHF.

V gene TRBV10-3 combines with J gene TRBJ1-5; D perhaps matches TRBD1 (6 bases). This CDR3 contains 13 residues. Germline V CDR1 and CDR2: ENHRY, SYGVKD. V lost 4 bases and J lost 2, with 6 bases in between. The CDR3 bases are TGTGCCATCAGTGCAGGGGGCAATCAGCCCCAGCATTTT. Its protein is CAISAGGNQPQHF.

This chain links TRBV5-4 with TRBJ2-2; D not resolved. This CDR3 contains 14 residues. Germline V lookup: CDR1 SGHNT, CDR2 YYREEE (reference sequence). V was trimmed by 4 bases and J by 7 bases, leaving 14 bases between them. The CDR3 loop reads CASSVSSRGGELFF. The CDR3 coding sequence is TGTGCCAGCAGCGTTTCAAGTAGAGGCGGGGAGCTGTTTTTT.

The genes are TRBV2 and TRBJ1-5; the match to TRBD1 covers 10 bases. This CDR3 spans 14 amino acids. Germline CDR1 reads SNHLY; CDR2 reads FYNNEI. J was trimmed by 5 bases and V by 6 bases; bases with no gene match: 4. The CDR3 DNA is TGTGCCAGCAGGGACAGGGGGGCATATCAGCCCCAGCATTTT. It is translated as CASRDRGAYQPQHF.

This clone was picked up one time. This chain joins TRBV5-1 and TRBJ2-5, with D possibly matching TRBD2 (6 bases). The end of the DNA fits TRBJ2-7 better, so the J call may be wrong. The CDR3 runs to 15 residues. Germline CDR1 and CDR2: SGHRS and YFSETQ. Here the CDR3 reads CASREGTGESYEQYF. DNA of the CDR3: TGCGCCAGCAGGGAAGGAACGGGGGAGTCCTACGAGCAGTACTTC.

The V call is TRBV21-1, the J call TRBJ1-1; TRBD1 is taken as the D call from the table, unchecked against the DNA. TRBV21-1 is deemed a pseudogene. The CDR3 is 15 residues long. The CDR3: CASSKGGTGNTEAFF. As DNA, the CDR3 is TGTGCCAGCAGCAAAGGAGGGACAGGGAACACTGAAGCTTTCTTT.

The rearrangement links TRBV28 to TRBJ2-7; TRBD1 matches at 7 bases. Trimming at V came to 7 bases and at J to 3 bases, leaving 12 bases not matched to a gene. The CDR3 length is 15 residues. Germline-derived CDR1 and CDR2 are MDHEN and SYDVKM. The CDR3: CASTQHRDRLYEQYF. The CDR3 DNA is TGTGCCAGCACCCAACACCGGGACAGACTCTACGAGCAGTACTTC. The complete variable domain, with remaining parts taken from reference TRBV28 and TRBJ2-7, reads DVKVTQSSRYLVKRTGEKVFLECVQDMDHENMFWYRQDPGLGLRLIYFSYDVKMKEKGDIPEGYSVSREKKERFSLILESASTNQTSMYLCASTQHRDRLYEQYFGPGTRLTVT.

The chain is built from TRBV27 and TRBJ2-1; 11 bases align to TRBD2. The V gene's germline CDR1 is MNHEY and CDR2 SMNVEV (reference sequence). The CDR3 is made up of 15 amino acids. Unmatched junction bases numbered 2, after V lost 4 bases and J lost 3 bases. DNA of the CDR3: TGTGCCAGCAGTTCGGGGACTAGCGGCTACAATGAGCAGTTCTTC. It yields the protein CASSSGTSGYNEQFF.

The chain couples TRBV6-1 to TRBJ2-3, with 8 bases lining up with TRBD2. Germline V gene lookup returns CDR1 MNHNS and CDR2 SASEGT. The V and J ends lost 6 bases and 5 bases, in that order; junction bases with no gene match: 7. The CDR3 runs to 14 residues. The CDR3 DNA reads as TGTGCCAGCAGCCACGGGGGGGCAAGAGATACGCAGTATTTT. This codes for CASSHGGARDTQYF.

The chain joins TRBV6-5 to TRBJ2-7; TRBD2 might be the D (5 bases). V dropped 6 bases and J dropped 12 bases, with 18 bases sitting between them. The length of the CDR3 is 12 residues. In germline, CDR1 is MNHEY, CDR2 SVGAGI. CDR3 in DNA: TGTGCCAGCAGCTCCCGCACGGGGTTGGGGTACTTC. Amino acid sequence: CASSSRTGLGYF.

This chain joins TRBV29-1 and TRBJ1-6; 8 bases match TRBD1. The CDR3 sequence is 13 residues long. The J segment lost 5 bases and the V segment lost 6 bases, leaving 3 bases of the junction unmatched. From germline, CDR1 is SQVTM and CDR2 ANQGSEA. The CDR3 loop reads CSVLQGDNSPLHF. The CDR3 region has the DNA TGCAGCGTATTACAGGGGGATAATTCACCCCTCCACTTT.

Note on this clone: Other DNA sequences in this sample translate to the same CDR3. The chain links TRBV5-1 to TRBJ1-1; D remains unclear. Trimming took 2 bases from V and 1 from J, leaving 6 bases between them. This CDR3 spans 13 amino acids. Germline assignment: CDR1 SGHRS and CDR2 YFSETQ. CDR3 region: CASSFAGNTEAFF. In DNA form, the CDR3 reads TGCGCCAGCAGCTTCGCAGGGAACACTGAAGCTTTCTTT.

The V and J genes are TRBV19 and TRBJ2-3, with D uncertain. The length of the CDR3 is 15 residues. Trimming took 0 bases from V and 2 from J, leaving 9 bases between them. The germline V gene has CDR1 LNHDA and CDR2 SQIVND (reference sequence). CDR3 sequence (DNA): TGTGCCAGTAGTATAGATCTCACTTCCACAGATACGCAGTATTTT. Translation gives CASSIDLTSTDTQYF.

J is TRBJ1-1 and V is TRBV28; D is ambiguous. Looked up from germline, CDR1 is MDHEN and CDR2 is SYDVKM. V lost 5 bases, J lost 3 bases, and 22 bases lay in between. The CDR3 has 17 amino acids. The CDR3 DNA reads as TGTGCCAGCAGTCCTATCCGGGGTTCAAACTCGGACACTGAAGCTTTCTTT. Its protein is CASSPIRGSNSDTEAFF. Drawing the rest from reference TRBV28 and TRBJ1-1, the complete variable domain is DVKVTQSSRYLVKRTGEKVFLECVQDMDHENMFWYRQDPGLGLRLIYFSYDVKMKEKGDIPEGYSVSREKKERFSLILESASTNQTSMYLCASSPIRGSNSDTEAFFGQGTRLTVV.